Only one count was recorded for the clone carrying this T cell receptor (beta chain). The antigen is unknown. This entry belongs to a study of T cell responses to AZD1222 COVID-19 vaccine. General study results and limits: Seropositivity was recorded at baseline in only a handful of AZD1222 recipients.

Method: immunoSEQ multiplex PCR; TCRdb's copy keeps in-frame clones and lacks some. The data hold more than 85,000 clones, with around 87% observed a single time. V lost 6 bases and J 3 bases, leaving 12 bases between the germline ends. Germline assignment: CDR1 LNHDA and CDR2 SQIVND (reference sequence). CDR3 length equals 14 residues. This receptor was taken from an adult who received the AZD1222 COVID-19 vaccine. The genes are TRBV19 and TRBJ1-3; D gene uncertain. The sequencing used peripheral blood, collected 28 days after the second AZD1222 dose. The CDR3, as DNA: TGTGCCAGTAGCCTACCTATCCTTGGAAACACCATATATTTT. This translates into CASSLPILGNTIYF.